The 21 T cell receptor beta chains below all came from one sample that was sequenced in a study of blood T cell repertoires in COVID-19. Using immunoSEQ multiplex PCR, the repertoire was profiled, and TCRdb retains in-frame clones only, with some absent. The sample includes approximately 140,000 clones, roughly 90% of them seen just once. Sequenced material: PBMCs or T cells enriched from blood (not recorded which). These receptors all come from a woman in her 40s who had been exposed to COVID-19.

V gene TRBV28 combines with J gene TRBJ1-1; weak D call: TRBD1 (6 bases). This CDR3 is built from 18 residues. Germline CDR1 MDHEN, CDR2 SYDVKM. Trimming cost V 4 bases and J 0 bases, with 21 bases left between them. CDR3 nucleotides: TGTGCCAGCAGTTCCCTTGCCCCAGTCGGACAGTTGAACACTGAAGCTTTCTTT. Translating gives CASSSLAPVGQLNTEAFF.

The sample holds one count of this clone. The J gene is TRBJ2-2, the V gene TRBV7-8, with 8 bases matching TRBD2. CDR3 length equals 18 residues. V trimming: 4 bases; J trimming: 0 bases; junction bases outside the gene matches: 10. CDR1 and CDR2 (germline): SGHVS, FQNEAQ. CDR3 sequence reads: CASSSSGLAAPNTGELFF. Written as DNA, the CDR3 is TGTGCCAGCAGCTCAAGTGGACTAGCCGCACCGAACACCGGGGAGCTGTTTTTT. Combining the CDR3 with reference TRBV7-8 and TRBJ2-2 gives the whole variable domain GAGVSQSPRYKVAKRGQDVALRCDPISGHVSLFWYQQALGQGPEFLTYFQNEAQLDKSGLPSDRFFAERPEGSVSTLKIQRTQQEDSAVYLCASSSSGLAAPNTGELFFGEGSRLTVL.

CDR3 sequence reads: CASMEGSYNEQFF. For the CDR3, the DNA is TGTGCCAGCATGGAGGGGTCCTACAATGAGCAGTTCTTC. The rearrangement joins TRBV2 to TRBJ2-1; perhaps TRBD2 as D (6 bases). There are 13 residues in the CDR3. V shed 7 bases and J shed 1 base, with 8 bases lying between them. Germline CDR1 and CDR2: SNHLY and FYNNEI.

The chain is built from TRBV5-5 and TRBJ2-2; perhaps TRBD1 as D (6 bases). The CDR3 has 17 amino acids. V was pared by 3 bases and J by 8 bases, with 23 bases between. The germline V gene has CDR1 SGHKS and CDR2 YYEKEE (reference sequence). The CDR3 DNA sequence: TGTGCCAGCAGCTCTCGGGGAACAGGGTCTAATCTGGGGGAGCTGTTTTTT. Protein product: CASSSRGTGSNLGELFF.

This clone has more than one count but fewer than ten. This sequence joins TRBV11-2 and TRBJ2-7, with 9 bases aligning to TRBD2. V trimming: 1 base; J trimming: 7 bases; junction bases outside the gene matches: 8. This CDR3 comprises 15 residues. Germline assignment: CDR1 SGHAT and CDR2 FQNNGV. CDR3 sequence (DNA): TGTGCCAGCAGCTTAGCTGTAGCGGGAGTGGGGGAGCAGTACTTC. It translates to CASSLAVAGVGEQYF.

The rearrangement uses TRBV28 and TRBJ1-1; D ambiguous. There are 12 residues in the CDR3. Deletions cut 5 bases from V and 5 bases from J, with 9 bases between. CDR1 and CDR2 from the germline V gene are MDHEN and SYDVKM. DNA of the CDR3: TGTGCCAGCAGTATCCCCCCAACTGAAGCTTTCTTT. Translated, it gives CASSIPPTEAFF.

This chain joins TRBV25-1 and TRBJ2-7; 9 bases are a match to TRBD1. CDR1 and CDR2 (germline): MGHDK, SYGVNS. This CDR3 spans 16 amino acids. With V trimmed by 4 bases and J by 1 base, 8 bases remained unmatched. The CDR3, as DNA: TGTGCCAGCAGTGGGGGGTACAGGGGGCGGTCCTACGAGCAGTACTTC. Protein product: CASSGGYRGRSYEQYF.

The rearrangement joins TRBV2 to TRBJ2-7, with 11 bases matching TRBD1. This CDR3 has 14 residues. Per germline, CDR1 SNHLY and CDR2 FYNNEI. V gave up 4 bases and J gave up 6 bases; unmatched junction bases: 5. CDR3 bases: TGTGCCAGCAGTGGGACAGGGGGCCGCGGCGAGCAGTACTTC. It specifies CASSGTGGRGEQYF.

The chain couples TRBV7-9 to TRBJ2-3; 9 nucleotides match TRBD2. V shed 5 bases, J shed 6 bases, and the junction held 12 bases outside the gene matches. The CDR3 has 16 amino acids. Germline V gives CDR1 SEHNR, CDR2 FQNEAQ (reference sequence). The CDR3 DNA follows: TGTGCCAGCAGCCTCCCTAAGGGACTAGCAGGTGATACGCAGTATTTT. Protein: CASSLPKGLAGDTQYF.

The CDR3 DNA follows: TGTGCCAGTAGTATAAACAGGAAGAACACTGAAGCTTTCTTT. Encoded protein: CASSINRKNTEAFF. This chain links TRBV19 with TRBJ1-1; a possible D gene is TRBD1 (5 bases). V was shortened by 2 bases and J by 1 base, with 8 bases between the two germline ends. The CDR3 is made up of 14 amino acids. Germline values: CDR1 LNHDA, CDR2 SQIVND (reference sequence).

V gene TRBV4-2 combines with J gene TRBJ2-7; 8 nucleotides match TRBD2. The CDR3 is made up of 17 amino acids. Germline CDR1 and CDR2: LGHNA and YNFKEQ. The V segment lost 0 bases and the J segment 2 bases; nucleotides outside the gene matches: 9. CDR3 bases: TGTGCCAGCAGCCAAGATAATACAGCGGGGGTCACCTACGAGCAGTACTTC. It encodes CASSQDNTAGVTYEQYF.

This chain connects TRBV6-5 to TRBJ1-3; TRBD1 is a possible D gene (6 bases). The germline V gene has CDR1 MNHEY and CDR2 SVGAGI. This CDR3 is built from 14 residues. V was clipped by 6 bases and J by 0 bases, with 9 bases between them. The CDR3 coding sequence is TGTGCCAGCAGGGGGGGGGCCTCTGGAAACACCATATATTTT. This translates into CASRGGASGNTIYF.

This chain connects TRBV18 to TRBJ1-1, with no clear D. The CDR3 is 13 amino acids. Trimming removed 6 bases at V and 3 bases at J, with 11 bases between. The germline CDR1 and CDR2 sequences are KGHSH and LQKENI. The CDR3 DNA reads TGTGCCAGCTCCCCCCGCGAGGACACTGAAGCTTTCTTT. Encoded protein: CASSPREDTEAFF.

The J gene is TRBJ2-1, the V gene TRBV10-3, with a tentative D call TRBD1 (6 bases). CDR3 size: 15 residues. Germline V lookup: CDR1 ENHRY, CDR2 SYGVKD. V was pared by 10 bases and J by 1 base, with 17 bases between. The CDR3 sequence: CATNTGRPSYNEQFF. The DNA of the CDR3 is TGTGCCACAAATACAGGGAGACCTTCCTACAATGAGCAGTTCTTC.

CDR3 loop: CASSPSGISGNTIYF. DNA of the CDR3: TGCGCCAGCAGCCCTTCAGGCATCTCTGGAAACACCATATATTTT. This sequence joins TRBV5-1 and TRBJ1-3; no clear D. V was shortened by 4 bases and J by 0 bases, with 11 bases between the two germline ends. CDR1 SGHRS and CDR2 YFSETQ come from the germline V gene. The CDR3 consists of 15 residues.

V gene TRBV12-5 combines with J gene TRBJ2-2; tentative D call: TRBD1 (5 bases). Trimming cost V 9 bases and J 3 bases, with 14 bases left between them. From germline, CDR1 is LGHNT and CDR2 FRNRAP. There are 14 residues in the CDR3. For the CDR3, the DNA is TGTGCTAGCCGGTTAGGGGCGGACACCGGGGAGCTGTTTTTT. This gives the protein CASRLGADTGELFF.

There are a few counts of this clone. The chain joins TRBV3-1 (or the pseudogene TRBV3-2) to TRBJ2-5, with 12 bases lining up with TRBD2. V shed 4 bases, J shed 1 base, and the junction held 4 bases outside the gene matches. Germline loops: CDR1 LGHDT, CDR2 YNNKEL (reference sequence). This CDR3 contains 16 residues. The DNA for the CDR3 is TGTGCCAGCAGCCGCGGACTAGCGGGAAGCCAAGAGACCCAGTACTTC. Amino acids: CASSRGLAGSQETQYF.

The chain carries TRBV13 and TRBJ2-7; 8 positions agree with TRBD2. The CDR3 loop spans 15 amino acids. The V and J ends lost 5 bases and 3 bases, in that order; junction bases with no gene match: 9. CDR1 is PRHDT and CDR2 is FYEKMQ in the germline V gene (reference sequence). CDR3 bases: TGTGCCAGCAGCCACACCGGGACTAGGCGCTACGAGCAGTACTTC. This gives the protein CASSHTGTRRYEQYF.

The chain employs TRBV28 and TRBJ2-7; TRBD1 matches 9 bases. V shed 8 bases, J shed 3 bases, and the junction held 5 bases outside the gene matches. The CDR3 is 13 residues long. CDR1 is MDHEN, CDR2 SYDVKM, per germline. As DNA, the CDR3 is TGTGCCAGCGTGGACAGGGGAGTCTACGAGCAGTACTTC. Its protein product is CASVDRGVYEQYF.

The CDR3 DNA sequence: TGTGCCAGCAATCCCACAGGGGGACCCTATGGCTACACCTTC. It specifies CASNPTGGPYGYTF. J is TRBJ1-2 and V is TRBV25-1; 8 nucleotides match TRBD1. The CDR3 length is 14 residues. V dropped 7 bases and J dropped 4; count of bases not matched to a gene: 8. CDR1 and CDR2 from the germline V gene are MGHDK and SYGVNS.

This chain uses TRBV2 with TRBJ2-2, with unresolved D. The germline V gene encodes CDR1 SNHLY and CDR2 FYNNEI. This CDR3 comprises 15 residues. The V end lost 11 bases, the J end lost 3 bases, and 19 bases lay between the germline ends. CDR3 DNA sequence: TGTGCCGGCCACCATTCCGGAGCACACACCGGGGAGCTGTTTTTT. As protein: CAGHHSGAHTGELFF.